This TCR beta chain derives from a study of kidney transplant recipient with SARS-CoV-2 infection. There are many counts of this clonotype. The length of the CDR3 is 14 residues. The germline V gene has CDR1 MDHEN and CDR2 SYDVKM. V was trimmed by 8 bases and J by 4 bases, leaving 18 bases between them. TCRdb redid the calling of the reads with MiXCR, one entry per CDR3 protein. Here the sample spans some 220,000 distinct CDR3 sequences, under 30% being singletons. Sequencing was performed on a blood sample, taken at baseline and between days 110 and 120 from a kidney transplant recipient. The V call is TRBV28, the J call TRBJ2-7, with D perhaps TRBD1 (5 bases). The TCR originated in a male patient between 25 and 39 years old who had COVID-19 and was a kidney transplant recipient. Some T cells could come from the graft donor. CDR3 in DNA: TGTGCCAGCGGTCCCCGGACACCGAATTACGAGCAGTACTTC. Amino acid sequence: CASGPRTPNYEQYF. Combining the CDR3 with reference TRBV28 and TRBJ2-7 gives the whole variable domain DVKVTQSSRYLVKRTGEKVFLECVQDMDHENMFWYRQDPGLGLRLIYFSYDVKMKEKGDIPEGYSVSREKKERFSLILESASTNQTSMYLCASGPRTPNYEQYFGPGTRLTVT.